This T cell receptor beta chain appears in the sequencing data of a study of blood T cell repertoires in COVID-19. Study at large: COVID-19 samples collected from the United States, Italy and Spain covered acute and convalescent phases. PBMCs, B-cell-depleted T cells, or T cells were the source of the cDNA or gDNA that made up the material.

In the source study's methods: The authors estimated nucleated cell counts from reference gene primer amplification. Assay: immunoSEQ multiplex PCR; the TCRdb copy retains only in-frame clones and omits some. V, J and clone size reflect that table, while D and trimming were determined from the DNA. The sample comprises 250,000 to 350,000 clones, about 87% of which are singletons, and 5.5% to 8.5% rests with the top ten. The source is a woman between 25 and 40 years old who had recovered from COVID-19. The sequencing sample was made of peripheral blood.

The CDR3 bases are TGTGCCAGCAGTTCGGAGGGGAGGGTTGGCTACACCTTC. Amino acid sequence: CASSSEGRVGYTF. This chain uses TRBV2 with TRBJ1-2, with D tentatively TRBD1 (5 bases). V dropped 5 bases and J dropped 7 bases, with 14 bases sitting between them. CDR3 length: 13 residues. Germline values: CDR1 SNHLY, CDR2 FYNNEI.